The present T cell receptor (beta chain) was sequenced within a study of cytomegalovirus exposure and HLA in healthy donors. The PCR had 60 Vbeta and 13 Jbeta primers. Some clones are missing from TCRdb's copy, which holds only in-frame ones; the method was immunoSEQ multiplex PCR. The sample has 180,000 or so clones, 72% seen once. This receptor was taken from a human donor in good health. The sequenced sample was PBMCs.

In nucleotides, the CDR3 is TGCGCCAGCAGCTTGGCCGACGGGACTGAAGCTTTCTTT. Translating it yields CASSLADGTEAFF. The J gene is TRBJ1-1, the V gene TRBV5-1; D gene uncertain. The CDR3 has 13 residues. The V gene lost 0 bases and the J gene lost 5 bases, with 8 bases spanning the gap. The germline gives CDR1 SGHRS, CDR2 YFSETQ. Drawing the rest from reference TRBV5-1 and TRBJ1-1, the complete variable domain is KAGVTQTPRYLIKTRGQQVTLSCSPISGHRSVSWYQQTPGQGLQFLFEYFSETQRNKGNFPGRFSGRQFSNSRSEMNVSTLELGDSALYLCASSLADGTEAFFGQGTRLTVV.